This T cell receptor (beta chain) was documented in a study of shared clonotypes between healthy human individuals. Donors were healthy HIV-negative adults without recent acute infections or vaccinations. This clone came up once. The CDR3 runs to 15 residues. V was pared by 0 bases and J by 3 bases, with 9 bases between. Per the germline V gene, CDR1 is SGHRS and CDR2 is YFSETQ. The table came from immunoSEQ multiplex PCR; TCRdb's copy has only in-frame clones and leaves some out. This table has around 2.5 million clones, approximately 93% appearing once. The material sequenced was naive CD4+ T cells from PBMCs. This sample's subset: CD45RA+ positively selected. This rearrangement joins TRBV5-1 to TRBJ2-2; D perhaps matches TRBD2 (5 bases). The sequence was obtained from a man in his late teens or twenties in good health. Some clones in this sample may be carry-over from other donors' samples. The CDR3 sequence: CASSLGGRYTGELFF. Here the CDR3 DNA reads TGCGCCAGCAGCTTGGGTGGGAGATACACCGGGGAGCTGTTTTTT. Using reference TRBV5-1 and TRBJ2-2 for the parts outside the CDR3, the full variable domain is KAGVTQTPRYLIKTRGQQVTLSCSPISGHRSVSWYQQTPGQGLQFLFEYFSETQRNKGNFPGRFSGRQFSNSRSEMNVSTLELGDSALYLCASSLGGRYTGELFFGEGSRLTVL.